Listed here are 21 T cell receptor beta chains from one sample, sequenced in a study of cytomegalovirus exposure and HLA in healthy donors. With 60 Vbeta and 13 Jbeta primers, the PCR was carried out. Profiling relied on immunoSEQ multiplex PCR, and the TCRdb table lists in-frame clones only, not all of them. The sample holds 110,000 to 150,000 clones, more than 7.5% seen once. The sequenced sample was PBMCs. These TCRs come from a man aged 45-65 years in good health and CMV-seronegative.

This clone appeared a few times. This chain joins TRBV2 and TRBJ1-5, with D uncertain. Germline V gene sequence: CDR1 SNHLY, CDR2 FYNNEI. V was cut by 6 bases and J by 0 bases, with 9 bases left in between. The CDR3 length is 14 residues. This chain's CDR3 is CASSQRDSNQPQHF. The CDR3 DNA reads as TGTGCCAGCAGCCAGAGGGATAGCAATCAGCCCCAGCATTTT.

The chain is built from TRBV30 and TRBJ2-5; TRBD1 agrees at 7 bases. The germline V gene encodes CDR1 GTSNPN and CDR2 SVGIG (reference sequence). With V trimmed by 3 bases and J by 3 bases, 7 bases remained unmatched. This CDR3 has 14 amino acids. The CDR3 DNA sequence: TGTGCCTGGAGAGCCGAGACAGGGAAAGAGACCCAGTACTTC. Residues: CAWRAETGKETQYF.

The rearrangement uses TRBV5-4 and TRBJ1-4; 7 nucleotides align to TRBD1. CDR3 length: 20 residues. Germline lookup yields CDR1 SGHNT and CDR2 YYREEE (reference sequence). V gave up 4 bases and J gave up 8 bases; unmatched junction bases: 26. The CDR3 here is CASSQQSVISYRTGQEKLFF. The CDR3 DNA is TGTGCCAGCAGCCAGCAAAGCGTGATCTCTTACAGGACAGGCCAGGAAAAACTGTTTTTT.

This clone was seen a few times. The chain is built from TRBV18 and TRBJ2-7, with 9 bases that match TRBD1. The V gene's germline CDR1 is KGHSH and CDR2 LQKENI. Unmatched junction bases numbered 7, after V lost 3 bases and J lost 4 bases. This CDR3 has 15 amino acids. The CDR3 coding sequence is TGTGCCAGCTCACCTACGACAGGGGGTAAATACGAGCAGTACTTC. Its protein is CASSPTTGGKYEQYF.

This clone was picked up a small number of times. The CDR3 DNA is TGCGCCAGCAGCTTGGTTACAGCGGGAATCGACGAGCAGTACTTC. Protein product: CASSLVTAGIDEQYF. This chain uses TRBV5-1 with TRBJ2-7, with TRBD2 matching over 7 bases. V lost 0 bases to trimming and J lost 5 bases; unmatched junction nucleotides: 8. Germline CDR1 is SGHRS and CDR2 is YFSETQ. The CDR3 loop spans 15 amino acids.

This clone showed up just a few times. V gene TRBV5-1 combines with J gene TRBJ1-2, with 7 positions matching TRBD1. Per germline, CDR1 SGHRS and CDR2 YFSETQ. The V and J ends lost 3 bases and 2 bases, in that order; junction bases with no gene match: 4. The length of the CDR3 is 14 residues. The CDR3 loop is CASSSTTGNYGYTF. The CDR3 DNA follows: TGCGCCAGCAGCTCGACGACAGGGAACTATGGCTACACCTTC. Combining the CDR3 with reference TRBV5-1 and TRBJ1-2 gives the whole variable domain KAGVTQTPRYLIKTRGQQVTLSCSPISGHRSVSWYQQTPGQGLQFLFEYFSETQRNKGNFPGRFSGRQFSNSRSEMNVSTLELGDSALYLCASSSTTGNYGYTFGSGTRLTVV.

This clone was detected only a few times. The V call is TRBV7-3, the J call TRBJ1-5; 9 bases map to TRBD1. The length of the CDR3 is 15 residues. The junction had 5 bases not matched to a gene; V was cut back by 5 bases and J by 3 bases. CDR1 and CDR2 (germline): SGHTA, FQGTGA. The CDR3 reads CASSQTGGDNQPQHF. CDR3 nucleotides: TGTGCCAGCAGCCAGACAGGGGGAGACAATCAGCCCCAGCATTTT.

The chain links TRBV2 to TRBJ2-7; TRBD1 agrees at 9 bases. The CDR3 is 15 amino acids. Germline CDR1 reads SNHLY; CDR2 reads FYNNEI. With 4 bases clipped from V and 0 bases from J, the junction kept 4 bases outside the gene matches. The CDR3: CASSGPGQGSYEQYF. The CDR3, as DNA: TGTGCCAGCAGTGGACCGGGACAGGGCTCCTACGAGCAGTACTTC. Drawing the rest from reference TRBV2 and TRBJ2-7, the complete variable domain is EPEVTQTPSHQVTQMGQEVILRCVPISNHLYFYWYRQILGQKVEFLVSFYNNEISEKSEIFDDQFSVERPDGSNFTLKIRSTKLEDSAMYFCASSGPGQGSYEQYFGPGTRLTVT.

This clone occurred a few times. The gene calls are TRBV16 and TRBJ1-2; 7 nucleotides align to TRBD1. V lost 1 base, J lost 3 bases, and 5 bases stayed unmatched. Germline CDR1 reads KGHSY; CDR2 reads FQNENV. The CDR3 length is 15 residues. The CDR3 here is CASSQFGQVDYGYTF. CDR3 bases: TGTGCCAGCAGCCAATTCGGACAGGTCGACTATGGCTACACCTTC. Complete variable domain (other parts from reference TRBV16 and TRBJ1-2): GEEVAQTPKHLVRGEGQKAKLYCAPIKGHSYVFWYQQVLKNEFKFLISFQNENVFDETGMPKERFSAKCLPNSPCSLEIQATKLEDSAVYFCASSQFGQVDYGYTFGSGTRLTVV.

This clone was observed a few times. The rearrangement links TRBV28 to TRBJ1-5; 10 bases agree with TRBD1. The CDR3 spans 15 residues. The germline CDR1 and CDR2 sequences are MDHEN and SYDVKM. The V gene end was trimmed by 6 bases and the J gene end by 4 bases; junction bases not matched to a gene: 6. CDR3 in amino acids: CASRTRDRGNQPQHF. CDR3 nucleotides: TGTGCCAGCAGGACCAGGGACAGGGGTAATCAGCCCCAGCATTTT.

This clone was observed a handful of times. The rearrangement links TRBV10-3 to TRBJ2-5; 10 nucleotides match TRBD1. Germline V CDR1 and CDR2: ENHRY, SYGVKD. V was clipped by 1 base and J by 5 bases; unmatched bases: 4. This CDR3 has 15 amino acids. The CDR3 loop reads CAISELGQGTETQYF. CDR3 DNA: TGTGCCATCAGTGAGTTGGGACAGGGGACGGAGACCCAGTACTTC.

This chain links TRBV9 with TRBJ2-2; 7 positions match TRBD1. Losses at the gene ends were 0 bases for V and 7 bases for J; bases not matched to a gene: 6. This CDR3 has 15 residues. The germline CDR1 and CDR2 sequences are SGDLS and YYNGEE. Here the CDR3 reads CASSVGGGADGELFF. The CDR3 DNA is TGTGCCAGCAGCGTAGGAGGGGGCGCAGACGGGGAGCTGTTTTTT.

This clone was seen more than once but under ten times. The rearrangement links TRBV4-1 to TRBJ1-4, with 12 nucleotides matching TRBD1. The CDR3 consists of 19 residues. With 2 bases clipped from V and 5 bases from J, the junction kept 12 bases outside the gene matches. Germline V gene lookup returns CDR1 MGHRA and CDR2 YSYEKL. The CDR3 coding sequence is TGCGCCAGCAGCCAAAACCGGGACAGGGGGCTTGAACCGAATGAAAAACTGTTTTTT. This sequence encodes CASSQNRDRGLEPNEKLFF.

This chain joins TRBV7-9 and TRBJ2-3; 7 positions match TRBD2. The CDR3 has 15 residues. The ends lost 5 bases at V and 0 bases at J; junction bases unmatched: 5. Germline V gives CDR1 SEHNR, CDR2 FQNEAQ (reference sequence). CDR3 region: CASSPAGYSTDTQYF. As DNA, the CDR3 is TGTGCCAGCAGCCCAGCGGGGTATAGCACAGATACGCAGTATTTT.

This chain links TRBV12-5 with TRBJ2-2, with 9 bases that match TRBD2. The trim removed 7 bases at V and 6 bases at J, leaving 9 bases unmatched. This CDR3 is 15 amino acids long. The V gene's germline CDR1 is LGHNT and CDR2 FRNRAP. CDR3 sequence reads: CASASGGGAPGELFF. CDR3 sequence (DNA): TGTGCTAGTGCTTCGGGCGGGGGGGCCCCCGGGGAGCTGTTTTTT. The whole variable domain, filled in from reference TRBV12-5 and TRBJ2-2, reads DARVTQTPRHKVTEMGQEVTMRCQPILGHNTVFWYRQTMMQGLELLAYFRNRAPLDDSGMPKDRFSAEMPDATLATLKIQPSEPRDSAVYFCASASGGGAPGELFFGEGSRLTVL.

This clone was picked up a small number of times. The chain links TRBV5-4 to TRBJ2-1; D unresolved. This CDR3 has 14 residues. V lost 0 bases to trimming and J lost 9 bases, with 13 bases between them. Germline assignment: CDR1 SGHNT and CDR2 YYREEE (reference sequence). For the CDR3, the DNA is TGTGCCAGCAGCTTGGGTGAATACTCGGGTGAGCAGTTCTTC. Encoded protein: CASSLGEYSGEQFF.

V and J are TRBV28 and TRBJ2-1; 9 bases align to TRBD2. The CDR3 is 16 residues long. From germline, CDR1 is MDHEN and CDR2 SYDVKM. After removal of 4 bases from V and 5 bases from J, the junction contained 9 bases not matched to a gene. CDR3 nucleotides: TGTGCCAGCAGTTCACGTCTAGCGGGATACGACAATGAGCAGTTCTTC. This codes for CASSSRLAGYDNEQFF.

The chain is built from TRBV29-1 and TRBJ2-7; D is perhaps TRBD2 (7 bases). This CDR3 region has 15 residues. Trimming took 0 bases from V and 0 from J, leaving 12 bases between them. Germline values: CDR1 SQVTM, CDR2 ANQGSEA. For the CDR3, the DNA is TGCAGCGTTGAAGATCGAGGGGGGGGCTCCTACGAGCAGTACTTC. Its protein is CSVEDRGGGSYEQYF.

V gene TRBV5-1 combines with J gene TRBJ2-7; a possible D gene is TRBD1 (6 bases). The V gene's germline CDR1 is SGHRS and CDR2 YFSETQ. Trimming removed 4 bases from V and 0 bases from J, with 17 bases in between. The CDR3 spans 16 residues. This chain's CDR3 is CASSVVPDRSSYEQYF. The CDR3 DNA reads TGCGCCAGCAGCGTGGTCCCCGACAGGAGCTCCTACGAGCAGTACTTC.

The CDR3 region is CASREFINSPLHF. CDR3 DNA sequence: TGTGCCAGCAGGGAGTTCATTAATTCACCCCTCCACTTT. V usage is TRBV11-1 and J usage is TRBJ1-6; D call uncertain. The germline V gene encodes CDR1 SGHAT and CDR2 FQDESV (reference sequence). Trimming removed 6 bases at V and 6 bases at J, with 9 bases between. This CDR3 has 13 amino acids.

V and J are TRBV6-1 and TRBJ1-2; D is perhaps TRBD1 (5 bases). The CDR3 runs 14 residues. V was trimmed by 9 bases and J by 8 bases, leaving 22 bases between them. Looked up from germline, CDR1 is MNHNS and CDR2 is SASEGT. The CDR3 DNA reads as TGTGCCAGTAGCAACTCGGGACTTTTCGGGGGCTACACCTTC. Its translation is CASSNSGLFGGYTF.